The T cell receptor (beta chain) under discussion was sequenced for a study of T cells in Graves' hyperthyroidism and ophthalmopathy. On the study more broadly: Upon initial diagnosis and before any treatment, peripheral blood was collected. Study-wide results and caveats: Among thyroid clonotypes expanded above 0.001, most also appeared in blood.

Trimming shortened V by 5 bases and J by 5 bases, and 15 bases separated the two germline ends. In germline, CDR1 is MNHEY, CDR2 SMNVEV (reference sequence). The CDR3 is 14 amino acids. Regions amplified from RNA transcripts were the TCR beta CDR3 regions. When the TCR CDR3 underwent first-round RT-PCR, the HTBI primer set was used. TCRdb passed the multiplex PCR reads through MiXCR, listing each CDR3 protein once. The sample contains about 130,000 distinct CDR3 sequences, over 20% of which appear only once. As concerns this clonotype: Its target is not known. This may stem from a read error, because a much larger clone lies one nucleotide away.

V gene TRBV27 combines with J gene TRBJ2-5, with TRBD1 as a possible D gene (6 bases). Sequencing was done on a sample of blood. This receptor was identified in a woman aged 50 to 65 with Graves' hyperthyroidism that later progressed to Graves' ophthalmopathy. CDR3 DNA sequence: TGTGCCAGCAGTCACCTGCGAGACAGGGAGACCCAGTACTTC. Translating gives CASSHLRDRETQYF.